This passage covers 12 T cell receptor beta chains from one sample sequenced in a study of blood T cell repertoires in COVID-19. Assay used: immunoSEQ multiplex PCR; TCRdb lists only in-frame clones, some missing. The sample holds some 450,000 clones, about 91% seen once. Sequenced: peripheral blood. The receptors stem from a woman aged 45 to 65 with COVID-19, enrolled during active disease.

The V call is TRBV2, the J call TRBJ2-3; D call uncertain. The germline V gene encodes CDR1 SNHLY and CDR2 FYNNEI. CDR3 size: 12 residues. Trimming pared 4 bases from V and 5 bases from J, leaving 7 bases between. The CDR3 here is CASSVVEDTQYF. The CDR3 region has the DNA TGTGCCAGCAGTGTTGTAGAAGATACGCAGTATTTT.

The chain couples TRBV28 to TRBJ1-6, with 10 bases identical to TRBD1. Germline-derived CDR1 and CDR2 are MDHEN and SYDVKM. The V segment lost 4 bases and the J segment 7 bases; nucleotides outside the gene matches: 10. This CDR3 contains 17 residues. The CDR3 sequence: CASSSGTGAFINSPLHF. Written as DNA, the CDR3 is TGTGCCAGCAGTTCCGGGACAGGGGCCTTTATCAATTCACCCCTCCACTTT.

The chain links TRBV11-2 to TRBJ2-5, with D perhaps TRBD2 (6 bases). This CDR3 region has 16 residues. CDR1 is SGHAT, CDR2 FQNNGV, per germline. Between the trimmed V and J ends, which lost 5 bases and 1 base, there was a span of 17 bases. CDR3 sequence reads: CASSPGTGAFQETQYF. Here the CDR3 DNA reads TGTGCCAGCAGCCCCGGGACTGGGGCCTTCCAAGAGACCCAGTACTTC.

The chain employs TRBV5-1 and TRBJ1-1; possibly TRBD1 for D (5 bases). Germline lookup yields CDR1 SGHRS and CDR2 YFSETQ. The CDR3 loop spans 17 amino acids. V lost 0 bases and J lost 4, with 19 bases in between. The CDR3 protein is CASSLVFGRGRVTEAFF. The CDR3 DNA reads TGCGCCAGCAGCTTGGTTTTTGGGCGGGGGAGGGTCACTGAAGCTTTCTTT.

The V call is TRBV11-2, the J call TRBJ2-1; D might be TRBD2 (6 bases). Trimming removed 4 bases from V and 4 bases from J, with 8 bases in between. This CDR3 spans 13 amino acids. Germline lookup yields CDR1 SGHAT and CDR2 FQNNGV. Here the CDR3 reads CASSYGGYNEQFF. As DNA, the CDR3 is TGTGCCAGCAGCTACGGGGGTTACAATGAGCAGTTCTTC. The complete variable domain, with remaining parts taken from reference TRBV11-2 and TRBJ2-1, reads EAGVAQSPRYKIIEKRQSVAFWCNPISGHATLYWYQQILGQGPKLLIQFQNNGVVDDSQLPKDRFSAERLKGVDSTLKIQPAKLEDSAVYLCASSYGGYNEQFFGPGTRLTVL.

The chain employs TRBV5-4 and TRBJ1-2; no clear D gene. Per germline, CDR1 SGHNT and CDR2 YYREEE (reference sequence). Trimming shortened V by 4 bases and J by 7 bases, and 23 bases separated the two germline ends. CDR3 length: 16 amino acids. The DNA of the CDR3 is TGTGCCAGCAGCACCCCGGACGGGAGAGACGTAAGTGGCTACACCTTC. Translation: CASSTPDGRDVSGYTF.

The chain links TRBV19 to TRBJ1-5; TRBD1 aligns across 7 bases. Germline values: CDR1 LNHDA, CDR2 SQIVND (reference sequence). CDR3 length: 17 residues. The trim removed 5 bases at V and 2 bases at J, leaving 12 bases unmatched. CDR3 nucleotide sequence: TGTGCCAGTAGTCCTCGCGACCGGGACAGCGGCAATCAGCCCCAGCATTTT. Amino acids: CASSPRDRDSGNQPQHF.

This CDR3 is CASSFESNYGYTF. DNA of the CDR3: TGCGCCAGCAGCTTCGAGTCTAACTATGGCTACACCTTC. The chain is built from TRBV5-1 and TRBJ1-2; D is unresolved. This CDR3 is 13 amino acids long. Germline CDR1 is SGHRS and CDR2 is YFSETQ. The germline V and J ends were trimmed by 2 bases and 0 bases, with 5 bases remaining between them.

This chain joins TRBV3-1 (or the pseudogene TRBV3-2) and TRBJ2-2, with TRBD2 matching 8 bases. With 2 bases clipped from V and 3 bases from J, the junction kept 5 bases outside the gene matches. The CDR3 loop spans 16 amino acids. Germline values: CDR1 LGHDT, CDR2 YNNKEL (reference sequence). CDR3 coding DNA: TGTGCCAGCAGCCAAACCAGCGGGGGATACACCGGGGAGCTGTTTTTT. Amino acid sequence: CASSQTSGGYTGELFF.

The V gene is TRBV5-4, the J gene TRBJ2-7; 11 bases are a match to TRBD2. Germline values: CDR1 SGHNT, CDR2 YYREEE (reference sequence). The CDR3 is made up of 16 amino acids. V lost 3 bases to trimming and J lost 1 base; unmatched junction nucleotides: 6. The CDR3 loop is CASSSISGGESYEQYF. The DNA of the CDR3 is TGTGCCAGCAGCTCCATTAGCGGGGGGGAGTCCTACGAGCAGTACTTC. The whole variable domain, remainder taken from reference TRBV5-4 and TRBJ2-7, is ETGVTQSPTHLIKTRGQQVTLRCSSQSGHNTVSWYQQALGQGPQFIFQYYREEENGRGNFPPRFSGLQFPNYSSELNVNALELDDSALYLCASSSISGGESYEQYFGPGTRLTVT.

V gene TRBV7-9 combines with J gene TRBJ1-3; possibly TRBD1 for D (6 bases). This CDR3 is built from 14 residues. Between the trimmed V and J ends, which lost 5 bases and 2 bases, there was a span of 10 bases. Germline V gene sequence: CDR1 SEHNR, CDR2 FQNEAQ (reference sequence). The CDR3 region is CASSPDRTGNTIYF. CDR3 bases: TGTGCCAGCAGCCCCGACAGGACTGGAAACACCATATATTTT.

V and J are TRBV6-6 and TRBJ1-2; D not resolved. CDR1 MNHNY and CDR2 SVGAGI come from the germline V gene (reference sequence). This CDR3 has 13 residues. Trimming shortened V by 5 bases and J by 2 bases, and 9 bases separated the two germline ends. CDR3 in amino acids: CASSPDRNYGYTF. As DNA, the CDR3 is TGTGCCAGCAGTCCCGATAGAAACTATGGCTACACCTTC.